Detailed here is one TCR beta chain. The junction had 6 bases not matched to a gene; V was cut back by 1 base and J by 6 bases. This CDR3 contains 15 residues. CDR1 is SGHAT, CDR2 FQNNGV, per germline. This sample was taken from a study of blood T cell repertoires in COVID-19. Across the study: Acute and convalescent COVID-19 specimens originated in the United States, Italy and Spain. Nucleic acid was either cDNA or gDNA, and it came from T cells, B-cell-depleted T cells, or PBMCs.

Repertoires were generated with immunoSEQ multiplex PCR, while TCRdb's copy carries only in-frame clones and drops some. Among about 81,000 clones listed, roughly nine tenths were seen once. Input material: peripheral blood. The TCR originated in a woman of 80 years or more with active COVID-19. V gene TRBV11-2 combines with J gene TRBJ2-1, with 7 bases identical to TRBD1. CDR3 protein: CASSLGTTGLNEQFF. CDR3 sequence (DNA): TGTGCCAGCAGCTTAGGGACGACAGGGCTCAATGAGCAGTTCTTC.